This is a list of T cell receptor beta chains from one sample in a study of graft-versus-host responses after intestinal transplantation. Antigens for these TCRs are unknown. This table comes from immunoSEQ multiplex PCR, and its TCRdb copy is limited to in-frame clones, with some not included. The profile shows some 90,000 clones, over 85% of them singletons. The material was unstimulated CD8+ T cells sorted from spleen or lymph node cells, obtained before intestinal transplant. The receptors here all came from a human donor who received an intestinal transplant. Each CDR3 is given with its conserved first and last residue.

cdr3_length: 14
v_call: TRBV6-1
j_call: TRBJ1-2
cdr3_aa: CASSVDRFDYGYTF

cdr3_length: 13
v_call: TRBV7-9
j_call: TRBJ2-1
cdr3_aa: CASSLVGAGEQFF

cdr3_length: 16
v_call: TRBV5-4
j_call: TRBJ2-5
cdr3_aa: CASSLQGGLSRETQYF

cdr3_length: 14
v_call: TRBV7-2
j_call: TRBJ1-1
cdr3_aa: CASSPGAGATEAFF

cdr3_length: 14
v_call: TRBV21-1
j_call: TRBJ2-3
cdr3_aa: CATTGRRTTDTQYF

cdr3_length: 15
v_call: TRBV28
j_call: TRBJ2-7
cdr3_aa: CASSPTGLGSYEQYF

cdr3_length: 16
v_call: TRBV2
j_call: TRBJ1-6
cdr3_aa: CASSEAPGTDNSPLHF

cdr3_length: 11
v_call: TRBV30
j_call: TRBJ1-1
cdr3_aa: CAWRAGVEAFF

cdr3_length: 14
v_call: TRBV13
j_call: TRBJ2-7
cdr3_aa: CASSLGVTYWEQYF

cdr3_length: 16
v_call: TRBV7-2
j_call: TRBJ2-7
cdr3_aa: CASSSTGTRMIYEQYF

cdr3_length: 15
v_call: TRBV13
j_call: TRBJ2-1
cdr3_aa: CASTGGGRPDNEQFF

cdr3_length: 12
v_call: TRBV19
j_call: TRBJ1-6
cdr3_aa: CASGQGSSPLHF

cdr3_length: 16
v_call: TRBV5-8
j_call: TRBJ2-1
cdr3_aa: CASSLFPSGPYNEQFF

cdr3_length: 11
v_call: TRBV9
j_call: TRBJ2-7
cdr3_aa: CASSDLNEQYF

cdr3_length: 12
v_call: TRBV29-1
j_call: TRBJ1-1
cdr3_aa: CSVPGQYTEAFF

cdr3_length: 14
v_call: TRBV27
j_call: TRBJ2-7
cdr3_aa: CASSYTSGGYEQYF

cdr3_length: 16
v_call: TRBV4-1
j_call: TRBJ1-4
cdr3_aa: CASSQDPGGIGEKLFF

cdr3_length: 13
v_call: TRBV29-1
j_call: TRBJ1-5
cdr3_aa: CSVEEALGQPQHF

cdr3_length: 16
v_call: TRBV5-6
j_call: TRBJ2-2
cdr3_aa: CASSLAGQGLTGELFF

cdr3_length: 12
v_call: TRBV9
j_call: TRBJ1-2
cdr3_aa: CASTTSPYGYTF

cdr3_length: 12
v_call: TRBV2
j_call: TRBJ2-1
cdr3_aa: CASTGDSPFKFF

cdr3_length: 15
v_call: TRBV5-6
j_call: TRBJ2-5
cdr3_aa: CASSLAQVIQETQYF

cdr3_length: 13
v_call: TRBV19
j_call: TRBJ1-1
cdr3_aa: CASRPFLNTEAFF

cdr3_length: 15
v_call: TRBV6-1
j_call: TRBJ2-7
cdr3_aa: CASSETGTSNYEQYF

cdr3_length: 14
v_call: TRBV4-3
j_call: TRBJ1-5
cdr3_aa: CASSLGVGNQPQHF

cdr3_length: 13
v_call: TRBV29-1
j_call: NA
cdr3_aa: CSVKLAGEYEQYF

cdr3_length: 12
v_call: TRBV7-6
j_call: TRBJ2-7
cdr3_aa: CASSLGAYEQYF

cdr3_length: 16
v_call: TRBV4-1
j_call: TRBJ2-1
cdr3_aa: CASSQTSAGGHNEQFF

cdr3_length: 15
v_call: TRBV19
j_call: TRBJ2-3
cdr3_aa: CASSGLAGGLDTQYF

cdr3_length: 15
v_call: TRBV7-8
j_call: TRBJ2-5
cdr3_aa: CASSLSGGGQETQYF

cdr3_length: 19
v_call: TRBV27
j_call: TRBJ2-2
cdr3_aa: CASSLETGAPYANTGELFF

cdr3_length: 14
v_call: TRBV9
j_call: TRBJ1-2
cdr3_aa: CASSVVSQNYGYTF

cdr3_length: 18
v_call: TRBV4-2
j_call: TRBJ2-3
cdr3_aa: CASSPTTSGGVSTDTQYF

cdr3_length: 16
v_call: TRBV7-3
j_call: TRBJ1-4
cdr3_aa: CASSSQPRQLNEKLFF

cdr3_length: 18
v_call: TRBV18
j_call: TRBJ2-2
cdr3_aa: CASSQTLDTGVPTGELFF

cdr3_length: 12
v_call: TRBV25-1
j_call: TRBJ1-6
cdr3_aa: CASSDIGFPLHF

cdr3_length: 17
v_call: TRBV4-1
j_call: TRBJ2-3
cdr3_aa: CASSQSGLAGSTDTQYF

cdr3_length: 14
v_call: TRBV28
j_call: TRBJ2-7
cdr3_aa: CASSLFPGPYEQYF

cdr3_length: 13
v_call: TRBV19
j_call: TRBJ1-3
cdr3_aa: CASSINAGTTIYF

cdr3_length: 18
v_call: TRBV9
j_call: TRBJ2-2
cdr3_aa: CASSVGVAGGTNTGELFF

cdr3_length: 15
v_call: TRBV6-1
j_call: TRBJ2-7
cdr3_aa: CASSEVASGSYEQYF

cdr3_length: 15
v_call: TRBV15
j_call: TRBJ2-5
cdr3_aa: CATSSDPDRGETQYF

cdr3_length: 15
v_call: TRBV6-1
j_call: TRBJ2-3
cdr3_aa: CASPLEGGTTDTQYF

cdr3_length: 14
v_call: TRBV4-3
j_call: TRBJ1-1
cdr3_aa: CASSQVDWDTEAFF

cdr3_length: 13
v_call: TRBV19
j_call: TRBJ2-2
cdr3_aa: CASSILGGGELFF

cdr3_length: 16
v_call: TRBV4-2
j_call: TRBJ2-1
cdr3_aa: CASSQGSGTGYNEQFF

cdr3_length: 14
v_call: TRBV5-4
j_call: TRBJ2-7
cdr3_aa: CASSFKELSYEQYF

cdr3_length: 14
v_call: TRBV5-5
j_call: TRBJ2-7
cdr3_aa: CASSFGLAGYEQYF

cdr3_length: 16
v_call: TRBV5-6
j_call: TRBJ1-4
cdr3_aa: CASSPDRGGNGEKLFF

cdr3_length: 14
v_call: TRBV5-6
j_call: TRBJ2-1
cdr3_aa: CASSFDSPYNEQFF

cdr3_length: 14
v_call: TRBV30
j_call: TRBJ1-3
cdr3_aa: CAWDPGASGNTIYF

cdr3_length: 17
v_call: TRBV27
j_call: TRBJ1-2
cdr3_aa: CASSLSGGGDIGYGYTF

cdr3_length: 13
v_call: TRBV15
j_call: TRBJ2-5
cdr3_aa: CATADRAEETQYF

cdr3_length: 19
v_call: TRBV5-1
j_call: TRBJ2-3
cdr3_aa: CASSLKGTTGTSSRDTQYF